The 10 T cell receptor beta chains presented below share a single source sample, sequenced in a study of T cell clonality in common variable immunodeficiency. Profiling relied on immunoSEQ multiplex PCR, and the TCRdb table lists in-frame clones only, not all of them. Sampling found about 44,000 clones, none seen once. The sequencing input was peripheral blood mononuclear cells. The receptors derive from a person between 18 and 69 years old in good health.

This clone was seen at least ten times. The CDR3 is cut off 3 residues early in the read; its end comes from the germline J gene. The chain employs TRBV7-2 and TRBJ1-3; D gene uncertain. The CDR3 loop spans 18 amino acids. V shed 0 bases and J shed 2 bases, with 17 bases lying between them. CDR1 and CDR2 (germline): SGHTA, FQGNSA. Incomplete CDR3 DNA: TGTGCCAGCAGCTTAGCGCAGGCAGGAGCAGAGACTGGAAACACC. Translated, it gives CASSLAQAGAETGNT. The entire CDR3 is CASSLAQAGAETGNTIYF.

This clone was seen many times. The read halts 3 residues ahead of the CDR3 end, with the missing end drawn from the germline J gene. The V call is TRBV7-8, the J call TRBJ2-7; D perhaps matches TRBD2 (7 bases). CDR1 is SGHVS and CDR2 is FQNEAQ in the germline V gene. V gave up 2 bases and J gave up 1 base, with 9 bases separating them. The CDR3 contains 14 residues. The covered CDR3 bases are TGTGCCAGCAGCTTACGGGGGGCATCCTACGAG. Protein sequence: CASSLRGASYE. The complete CDR3 sequence is CASSLRGASYEQYF.

This clone was detected many times. Read sequence stops 3 residues before the CDR3 end, and the germline J gene provides the missing end. The chain carries TRBV13 and TRBJ1-1; D call uncertain. CDR3 length equals 16 residues. Trimming took 3 bases from V and 3 from J, leaving 17 bases between them. Germline V gene sequence: CDR1 PRHDT, CDR2 FYEKMQ (reference sequence). CDR3 DNA, as far as it was read: TGTGCCAGCAGCTTCCGGTACAGAACCGATGACACTGAA. Translating gives CASSFRYRTDDTE. The complete CDR3 reads CASSFRYRTDDTEAFF.

This clone was recorded many times. The CDR3 extends 3 residues past the end of the read, so its final part is completed from the germline J gene. J is TRBJ2-2 and V is TRBV7-3, with 8 bases that match TRBD2. J gave up 0 bases and V 4 bases, and 4 bases lay outside the gene matches. The CDR3 covers 16 residues. Germline V gives CDR1 SGHTA, CDR2 FQGTGA. The CDR3 DNA, read in part, is TGTGCCAGCAGCTATCCGGGGGGGACGAACACCGGGGAG. Its translation: CASSYPGGTNTGE. The whole CDR3 protein is CASSYPGGTNTGELFF.

This clone has ten or more counts. The read ends 3 residues before the CDR3 terminus; that terminus is restored from the germline J gene. The genes are TRBV6-1 and TRBJ1-2; TRBD1 is a possible D gene (6 bases). The CDR3 totals 15 residues. Germline CDR1 and CDR2: MNHNS and SASEGT. Between the trimmed V and J ends, which lost 4 bases and 4 bases, there was a span of 16 bases. CDR3 amino acids: CASSVGGGTSYGYTF. The covered CDR3 bases are TGTGCCAGCAGTGTAGGGGGGGGAACCTCCTATGGC.

The sample holds many counts of this clone. The observed sequence ends 3 residues before the CDR3 terminus, with the missing tail filled in from the germline J gene. The rearrangement uses TRBV7-9 and TRBJ2-5; D is unresolved. The germline V gene encodes CDR1 SEHNR and CDR2 FQNEAQ (reference sequence). The CDR3 consists of 14 residues. Deletions cut 1 base from V and 1 base from J, with 7 bases between. Incomplete CDR3 DNA: TGTGCCAGCAGCTTAGGGCCGGGCCAAGAGACC. Translation gives CASSLGPGQET. In full, the CDR3 reads CASSLGPGQETQYF.

This clone was seen at least ten times. The CDR3 goes on 3 residues after the read ends, and that part is filled in from the germline J gene. The chain uses TRBV19 and TRBJ1-3; 10 bases match TRBD1. J lost 8 bases, V lost 8 bases, and 6 bases had no gene match. The CDR3 length is 13 residues. Germline lookup yields CDR1 LNHDA and CDR2 SQIVND (reference sequence). Incomplete CDR3 DNA: TGTGCCAGTTCCCGACAGGGGGCGGACACC. Its translation: CASSRQGADT. The complete CDR3 protein is CASSRQGADTIYF.

In its sample, this clone was seen many times. The read terminates 3 residues ahead of where the CDR3 ends, so the germline J gene completes it. The rearrangement links TRBV5-6 to TRBJ1-1, with D tentatively TRBD1 (5 bases). V lost 2 bases to trimming and J lost 3 bases, with 14 bases between them. Germline V lookup: CDR1 SGHDT, CDR2 YYEEEE. CDR3 size: 15 residues. The CDR3 sequence is CASSLFAWDYTEAFF. CDR3 bases read: TGTGCCAGCAGCTTATTCGCCTGGGACTACACTGAA.

This clone was recorded at least ten times. Read coverage stops 3 residues before the CDR3 terminus; the germline J gene supplies the remainder. J is TRBJ2-1 and V is TRBV19, with 8 nucleotides matching TRBD1. The CDR3 has 15 amino acids. J lost 5 bases, V lost 3 bases, and 6 bases had no gene match. Germline CDR1 and CDR2: LNHDA and SQIVND (reference sequence). This chain's CDR3 is CASSIPTGAHNEQFF. The DNA read from the CDR3 is TGTGCCAGTAGTATCCCGACAGGGGCTCACAATGAG.

Note on this clone: From the germline J gene comes the end of the CDR3, since the read stops 3 residues before it. The chain recombines TRBV5-8 with TRBJ2-7; 9 nucleotides match TRBD1. The CDR3 is 15 residues long. The V and J ends lost 5 bases and 3 bases, in that order; junction bases with no gene match: 9. The germline CDR1 and CDR2 sequences are SGHTS and YDEGEE. CDR3 bases read: TGTGCCAGCAGTGCCCGGGGGACAGGGTTCTACGAG. Translated: CASSARGTGFYE. The full CDR3 sequence reads CASSARGTGFYEQYF.